This T cell receptor (beta chain) comes out of a study of blood T cell repertoires in COVID-19 (dated by TCRdb to 2019 to 2021). With regard to the full study: Collaborator samples came from the United States, Italy and Spain and covered acute and convalescent phases of COVID-19. Where available, HLA class I and class II types were taken from metadata supplied by the sample provider and were not determined by assay-based typing. The dataset comprised deeply sampled blood TCRbeta repertoires from subjects exposed to, actively infected with, or recovered from COVID-19. Sample metadata almost always included a de-identified subject ID, COVID-19 status, age in years and sex. The repertoires were released in a freely available public database meant as a resource for research on the immune response to SARS-CoV-2. The samples were drawn from the first 160 participants of the ongoing ImmuneRACE study and from 950 to 1,500 subjects provided by 6 global collaborators. The prospective study material was composed of cDNA or gDNA derived from T cells, B-cell-depleted T cells, or PBMCs.

Notes on this clone: It lacks a known antigen. The record has no base qualities; no much larger clone is one base away.

TCRbeta CDR3 regions were amplified from genomic DNA using the immunoSEQ Assay, a bias-controlled multiplex PCR. Under the source paper's analysis protocol: The number of nucleated cells in each sample was estimated from the amplification of reference gene primers within the assay. To quantify the absolute abundance of each unique TCRbeta CDR3 rearrangement, sequence reads were collapsed and filtered. For each sample, productive Simpson clonality was calculated as the square root of Simpson's diversity index across productive rearrangements. Entries here come from immuneACCESS through TCRdb and include only in-frame sequences with V and J called. Some clones fail to appear in such tables; in the studies checked, an unresolved V gene covers under half of the shortfall, and the cause of the remainder is unknown. The V and J calls and the clone size are those of that table, but D and trimming were determined from the DNA. The sample profile shows about 200,000 clones; more than 70% of them were found once. The top ten hold around 6% of the sample.

Per the germline V gene (reference sequence), SGHNT is the CDR1 and YYREEE is the CDR2. The V and J ends are trimmed by 0 bases and 7 bases, leaving 10 bases between them. Spanning cysteine to phenylalanine, the CDR3 consists of 13 amino acids. Only the CDR3 part of the read is kept: 39 bases, read in frame from the first base. What the authors observed across the whole study: The amount of clinical and demographic metadata varied by source and participant and was provided uncurated.

Participants in the prospective study were enrolled through a virtual design, were aged roughly 18 to 100 years, and lived in under 25 United States geographic areas. In the prospective study, cohorts were assigned on the basis of participant-reported clinical history obtained from a screening survey and a study questionnaire. In the prospective study, whole blood, serum and a nasopharyngeal or oropharyngeal swab were collected from each participant by mobile phlebotomists. Participants in the prospective study had the option to provide additional blood draws and questionnaires over a roughly 2-month period. Before DNA extraction, blood samples from the prospective study were shipped at room temperature or frozen.

The clonotype was recovered from a middle-aged man with acute COVID-19. Sequencing used PBMCs or T cells enriched from blood (not recorded which). The chain links TRBV5-4 with TRBJ1-1; the D gene is unclear. The CDR3 reads CASSLESSSEAFF. The nucleotide sequence reads TGTGCCAGCAGCTTGGAATCAAGTAGTGAAGCTTTCTTT.